This T cell receptor (beta chain) was sequenced for a study of blood T cell repertoires in COVID-19 (dated by TCRdb to about 2020). Regarding the study in general: Samples covering the acute and convalescent phases of COVID-19 were provided by collaborators in the United States, Italy and Spain. The material from the prospective study consisted of cDNA or gDNA derived from T cells, B-cell-depleted T cells, or PBMCs. Subjects who had been exposed to COVID-19, were actively infected with it, or had recovered from it provided the deeply sampled blood TCRbeta repertoires that made up the dataset. The repertoires were made available in a free public database intended to serve as a resource for research on the immune response to SARS-CoV-2. Samples were obtained from the ongoing ImmuneRACE study (first 160 participants) and from about 1,300 subjects provided by 6 global collaborators. The sample metadata nearly always contained a de-identified subject ID, COVID-19 status, age in years and sex. Where available, HLA class I and class II types were taken from metadata supplied by the sample provider and were not determined by assay-based typing.

Broad study findings and their caveats: How much clinical and demographic metadata was included differed by source and by participant, and the metadata was provided uncurated.

Collaborating institutions collected whole blood in K2EDTA tubes following their own protocols. Collaborator samples were shipped for TCRbeta analysis as frozen whole blood, isolated PBMCs, or DNA extracted from either sample type. From a lookup of the germline V gene, CDR1 and CDR2 are SGHTA and FQGNSA. The CDR3 covers 15 residues, taking in both the cysteine and the phenylalanine. CDR3 DNA is the only sequence kept; it has 45 bases, read in frame from the first base. Here V drops 3 bases and J drops 7 bases, and the junction holds 7 bases not matched to any gene. TCRbeta CDR3 regions were amplified from genomic DNA using the immunoSEQ Assay, a bias-controlled multiplex PCR. As for how the authors treated the data: The number of nucleated cells in each sample was estimated by amplification of reference gene primers within the assay. To quantify the absolute abundance of each unique TCRbeta CDR3 rearrangement, sequence reads were collapsed and filtered. For each sample, productive Simpson clonality was calculated by taking the square root of Simpson's diversity index across productive rearrangements. Imported from immuneACCESS, the table was reduced by TCRdb to in-frame sequences with V and J called. These copies leave out some clones; in studies compared against another copy, an unresolved V gene accounts for under half, and the cause of the remainder is not known. The V and J calls and clone size are taken from that table; D and trimming were inferred from the DNA. The sample data list 130,000 to 150,000 clones, and 65% to 90% of these were observed just once. In total, the top ten clones hold approximately 8% of the sample.

In regard to this clone: The antigen it recognizes is unknown. No much larger clonotype is one base removed from it; base qualities were not supplied.

Source material: peripheral blood. The source is a human donor in a cohort sampled during active COVID-19. The rearrangement combines TRBV7-2 with TRBJ1-4; TRBD1 matches 8 bases in the middle. The sequence in DNA is TGTGCCAGCAGCTTGACAGGGGAAGCTTTTGAAAAACTGTTTTTT. Its translation reads: CASSLTGEAFEKLFF.